This TCR beta chain was sequenced in a study of blood T cell repertoires in COVID-19 (dated by TCRdb to 2020 to 2021). Context from the whole study: Collaborator samples came from the United States, Italy and Spain and covered acute and convalescent phases of COVID-19. The material from the prospective study consisted of cDNA or gDNA derived from T cells, B-cell-depleted T cells, or PBMCs. Subjects who had been exposed to COVID-19, were actively infected with it, or had recovered from it provided the deeply sampled blood TCRbeta repertoires that made up the dataset. The repertoires were released in a freely available public database meant as a resource for research on the immune response to SARS-CoV-2. Samples were obtained from the ongoing ImmuneRACE study (first 160 participants) and from over 1,000 subjects provided by 6 global collaborators. Nearly every sample came with metadata listing a de-identified subject ID, COVID-19 status, age in years and sex. Where available, HLA class I and class II types were obtained from metadata supplied by the sample provider rather than from assay-based typing. The paper's findings and limits, for the study overall: The amount of clinical and demographic metadata varied by source and participant and was provided uncurated.

The immunoSEQ Assay, a bias-controlled multiplex PCR, was used to amplify TCRbeta CDR3 regions from genomic DNA. Turning to the authors' computational methods: Nucleated cell counts per sample were estimated from amplification of reference gene primers within the assay. Sequence reads were collapsed and filtered to measure the absolute abundance of every unique TCRbeta CDR3 rearrangement. For each sample, productive Simpson clonality was calculated as the square root of Simpson's diversity index across productive rearrangements. The immuneACCESS repertoire file appears here via TCRdb, limited to in-frame rearrangements. These files lack a portion of the clones; in checked studies, under half of the deficit traces to unresolved V genes, and the cause of the others is not known. The V and J calls and clone size were taken over from that table, and D and trimming were inferred from the DNA. In all, the sample holds around 140,000 clones, and over 60% of those were seen once. The ten most abundant clones make up around 16% of the sample.

V sheds 1 base and J sheds 2 bases, leaving 10 bases between their ends. As encoded in the germline V gene, CDR1 is LGHNA while CDR2 is YNFKEQ. From the cysteine through the phenylalanine, the CDR3 covers 15 amino acids. Left in the record is the CDR3 DNA by itself, 45 bases read in frame from the first base. Collaborating institutions collected whole blood in K2EDTA tubes following their own protocols. For TCRbeta analysis, collaborators shipped samples as frozen whole blood, isolated PBMCs, or DNA extracted from either of those sample types. Of note for this clone: Its antigen remains unidentified. No quality values exist for individual bases; no much larger clone is one base distant.

The receptor chain draws on TRBV4-2 and TRBJ2-3, with the D gene call left open. The clonotype comes from a man aged 50-59 years with acute or convalescent COVID-19. Specimen: peripheral blood. Here is the DNA: TGTGCCAGCAGCCAAGTCGGAACTACCACAGATACGCAGTATTTT. It is translated as CASSQVGTTTDTQYF.